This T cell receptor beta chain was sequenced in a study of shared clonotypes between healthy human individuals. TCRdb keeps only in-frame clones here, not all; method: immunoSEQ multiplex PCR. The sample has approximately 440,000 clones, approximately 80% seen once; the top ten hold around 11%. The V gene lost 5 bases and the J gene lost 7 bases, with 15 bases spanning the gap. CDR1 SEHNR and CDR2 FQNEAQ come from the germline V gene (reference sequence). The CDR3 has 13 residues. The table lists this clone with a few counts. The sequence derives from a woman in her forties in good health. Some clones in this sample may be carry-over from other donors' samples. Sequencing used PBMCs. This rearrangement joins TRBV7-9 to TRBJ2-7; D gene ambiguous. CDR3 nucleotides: TGTGCCAGCAGCCGAACCCCCCAGGAGGAGCAGTACTTC. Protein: CASSRTPQEEQYF.